The 13 T cell receptor beta chains given below trace back to one sample, sequenced in a study of T cells in localized non-small cell lung cancer. Here immunoSEQ multiplex PCR was the method, and the copy in TCRdb shows in-frame clones only, minus some. Of about 54,000 clones detected, around 83% appear once; the ten largest clones hold roughly 21%. The sequences come from peripheral blood, collected before any cancer treatment. The receptors stem from a female donor of 60 years or more with stage II squamous cell lung carcinoma.

V gene TRBV9 combines with J gene TRBJ2-7, with 7 bases lining up with TRBD1. Germline assignment: CDR1 SGDLS and CDR2 YYNGEE. CDR3 length: 18 residues. V was clipped by 2 bases and J by 2 bases; unmatched bases: 16. The CDR3 sequence is CASSVGEVGGAYPYEQYF. CDR3 nucleotides: TGTGCCAGCAGCGTCGGGGAAGTAGGGGGCGCTTACCCCTACGAGCAGTACTTC. The full variable domain, rest sourced from reference TRBV9 and TRBJ2-7, is DSGVTQTPKHLITATGQRVTLRCSPRSGDLSVYWYQQSLDQGLQFLIQYYNGEERAKGNILERFSAQQFPDLHSELNLSSLELGDSALYFCASSVGEVGGAYPYEQYFGPGTRLTVT.

V gene TRBV5-1 combines with J gene TRBJ1-2; D ambiguous. The V gene lost 0 bases and the J gene lost 6 bases, with 18 bases spanning the gap. The CDR3 consists of 16 residues. Germline values: CDR1 SGHRS, CDR2 YFSETQ. CDR3 amino acids: CASSLGSEGSTHGYTF. The CDR3 nucleotides read TGCGCCAGCAGCTTGGGCTCAGAAGGCAGTACCCATGGCTACACCTTC.

The chain joins TRBV11-2 to TRBJ1-1; D not resolved. The CDR3 is made up of 14 amino acids. Germline assignment: CDR1 SGHAT and CDR2 FQNNGV. V was shortened by 5 bases and J by 4 bases, with 14 bases between the two germline ends. The CDR3 region is CASSPAGIGTEAFF. The CDR3 nucleotides read TGTGCCAGCAGCCCCGCGGGGATAGGCACTGAAGCTTTCTTT.

The chain has TRBV9 and TRBJ2-7; 9 bases are shared with TRBD2. Germline-derived CDR1 and CDR2 are SGDLS and YYNGEE. V shed 0 bases, J shed 3 bases, and the junction held 4 bases outside the gene matches. CDR3 length: 15 amino acids. CDR3 in amino acids: CASSVGAGGRYEQYF. CDR3 in DNA: TGTGCCAGCAGCGTAGGAGCGGGGGGACGCTACGAGCAGTACTTC.

V is TRBV5-6 and J is TRBJ2-3; weak D call: TRBD2 (5 bases). CDR3 length: 16 amino acids. The V end lost 2 bases, the J end lost 4 bases, and 17 bases lay between the germline ends. From germline, CDR1 is SGHDT and CDR2 YYEEEE. In DNA, the CDR3 is TGTGCCAGCAGCTTCACGAGACTCCGGGGATCAGATACGCAGTATTTT. It codes for CASSFTRLRGSDTQYF. The full variable domain, completed using reference TRBV5-6 and TRBJ2-3, is DAGVTQSPTHLIKTRGQQVTLRCSPKSGHDTVSWYQQALGQGPQFIFQYYEEEERQRGNFPDRFSGHQFPNYSSELNVNALLLGDSALYLCASSFTRLRGSDTQYFGPGTRLTVL.

The rearrangement links TRBV7-2 to TRBJ2-3; 8 positions agree with TRBD1. Germline V gives CDR1 SGHTA, CDR2 FQGNSA. With V trimmed by 6 bases and J by 2 bases, 4 bases remained unmatched. The CDR3 is 14 amino acids. CDR3 sequence (DNA): TGTGCCAGCAGGGACAGGGCCTACACAGATACGCAGTATTTT. It encodes CASRDRAYTDTQYF.

The chain has TRBV5-1 and TRBJ2-7; 10 bases are a match to TRBD1. Germline lookup yields CDR1 SGHRS and CDR2 YFSETQ. The CDR3 loop spans 15 amino acids. Trimming cost V 4 bases and J 4 bases; bases outside gene matches: 8. The CDR3 loop reads CASSQDRGLIYEQYF. The CDR3 bases are TGCGCCAGCAGCCAAGACAGGGGGCTAATTTACGAGCAGTACTTC.

The CDR3 loop is CASARTGNYGYTF. The CDR3 DNA reads TGTGCCAGTGCCCGGACGGGTAACTATGGCTACACCTTC. The gene calls are TRBV19 and TRBJ1-2; D gene ambiguous. Trimming cost V 8 bases and J 1 base, with 11 bases left between them. This CDR3 has 13 residues. In germline, CDR1 is LNHDA, CDR2 SQIVND (reference sequence).

The V call is TRBV7-6, the J call TRBJ2-1; D possibly corresponds to TRBD1 (6 bases). The length of the CDR3 is 15 residues. V was trimmed by 1 base and J by 6 bases, leaving 13 bases between them. Germline CDR1 is SGHVS and CDR2 is FNYEAQ. DNA for the CDR3: TGTGCCAGCAGCTTAGGGCAGGACAGAGGCAATGAGCAGTTCTTC. Its translation is CASSLGQDRGNEQFF. Full variable domain (rest looked up from reference TRBV7-6 and TRBJ2-1): GAGVSQSPRYKVTKRGQDVALRCDPISGHVSLYWYRQALGQGPEFLTYFNYEAQQDKSGLPNDRFSAERPEGSISTLTIQRTEQRDSAMYRCASSLGQDRGNEQFFGPGTRLTVL.

This chain links TRBV30 with TRBJ1-2; maybe TRBD1 (6 bases). The CDR3 extends over 13 amino acids. The germline V and J ends were trimmed by 3 bases and 8 bases, with 16 bases remaining between them. Germline V gene sequence: CDR1 GTSNPN, CDR2 SVGIG (reference sequence). CDR3 residues: CAWSGLGAQGYTF. The DNA of the CDR3 is TGTGCCTGGAGCGGATTGGGGGCTCAAGGCTACACCTTC.

The chain is built from TRBV6-6 and TRBJ1-4; D gene uncertain. This CDR3 has 11 amino acids. Germline CDR1 reads MNHNY; CDR2 reads SVGAGI (reference sequence). Trimming left V 4 bases short and J 13 bases short, with 10 bases between. CDR3 residues: CASSSRVILFF. The CDR3 DNA follows: TGTGCCAGCAGTTCCCGGGTCATACTGTTTTTT.

The chain uses TRBV5-1 and TRBJ2-1; 13 bases are a match to TRBD2. The CDR3 covers 15 residues. V was clipped by 5 bases and J by 4 bases; unmatched bases: 3. Germline V gives CDR1 SGHRS, CDR2 YFSETQ. The CDR3 coding sequence is TGCGCCAGCAGGACTAGCGGGGGGTCTTACAATGAGCAGTTCTTC. It specifies CASRTSGGSYNEQFF.

This rearrangement joins TRBV4-3 to TRBJ1-2; D is unclear. V was cut by 1 base and J by 7 bases, with 22 bases left in between. Germline values: CDR1 LGHNA, CDR2 YSLEER. This CDR3 has 17 amino acids. DNA of the CDR3: TGCGCCAGCAGCCAAGCATACGAGCGGGGAGAAGGGATTGGCTACACCTTC. It codes for CASSQAYERGEGIGYTF.